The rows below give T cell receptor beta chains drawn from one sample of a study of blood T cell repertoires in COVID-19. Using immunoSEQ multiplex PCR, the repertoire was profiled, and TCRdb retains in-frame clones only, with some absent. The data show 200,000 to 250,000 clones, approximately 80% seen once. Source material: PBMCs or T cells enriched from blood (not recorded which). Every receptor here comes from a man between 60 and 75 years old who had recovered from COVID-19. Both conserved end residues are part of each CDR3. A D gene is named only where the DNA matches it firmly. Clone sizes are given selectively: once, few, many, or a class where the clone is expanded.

TGTGCCAGCAGCCGCCCGGGTCCAGGGCTAGCCAAAAACATTCAGTACTTC	CASSRPGPGLAKNIQYF	TRBV3-1/TRBV3-2	TRBJ2-4	-	-
TGTGCCACCAGCAGAGATCGGGGGGCCTACAATGAGCAGTTCTTC	CATSRDRGAYNEQFF	TRBV15	TRBJ2-1	-	TRBD2
TGTGCCAGCAGCGCTGGACAGACCCACTACACCTTC	CASSAGQTHYTF	TRBV7-9	TRBJ1-2	few	-
TGTGCCAGCACCGCGGGATATGGCTACACCTTC	CASTAGYGYTF	TRBV5-6	TRBJ1-2	-	-
TGTGCCAGCATGCGGGGACAGGGGGGTGAAAAACTGTTTTTT	CASMRGQGGEKLFF	TRBV6-1	TRBJ1-4	-	TRBD1
TGTGCCAGCGAGAGGGGGGGAGAGACCCAGTACTTC	CASERGGETQYF	TRBV6-5	TRBJ2-5	few	-
TGCAGCGTTGAGCATACTAGCGGGGGCCGGCAGGGGACCCAGTACTTC	CSVEHTSGGRQGTQYF	TRBV29-1	TRBJ2-5	-	TRBD2
TGCGCCAGCAGCTTGGGACAGAGAACTAGCACAGATACGCAGTATTTT	CASSLGQRTSTDTQYF	TRBV5-1	TRBJ2-3	-	-
TGTGCCAGTAGCAAAACCCGACTAGGGACCGGGGAGCTGTTTTTT	CASSKTRLGTGELFF	TRBV19	TRBJ2-2	once	-
TGTGCCAGCAGCTTAGGTAGCGGAAACCAAGAGACCCAGTACTTC	CASSLGSGNQETQYF	TRBV7-9	TRBJ2-5	many	-
TGTGCCAGCAGCTCCCGGGGACAGTATAATTCACCCCTCCACTTT	CASSSRGQYNSPLHF	TRBV11-2	TRBJ1-6	-	TRBD1
TGTGCCAGCAGCAGACGACTAGTCGGGCCAGAGACCCAGTACTTC	CASSRRLVGPETQYF	TRBV7-2	TRBJ2-5	once	-
TGTGCCAGCAGCTCCGGACAGAAAGAGACCCAGTACTTC	CASSSGQKETQYF	TRBV7-2	TRBJ2-5	-	-
TGCGCCAGCAGCTTGTATTCTTCGGGACAGGGATTAGGAGGCTACACCTTC	CASSLYSSGQGLGGYTF	TRBV5-1	TRBJ1-2	-	TRBD1
TGCGCCAGCAGCGTCGAGGGAAACTATGGCTACACCTTC	CASSVEGNYGYTF	TRBV5-1	TRBJ1-2	many	-
TGTGCCAGCGCGAGGGGGTACCAGCCCCAGCATTTT	CASARGYQPQHF	TRBV19	TRBJ1-5	-	-
TGTGCCAGCAGTTTAACGCGGACAGGCCACTTAGCCAAAAACATTCAGTACTTC	CASSLTRTGHLAKNIQYF	TRBV28	TRBJ2-4	few	TRBD1
TGTGCCAGCAGCGTAGAATTCCTCTCTGGGGCCAACGTCCTGACTTTC	CASSVEFLSGANVLTF	TRBV9	TRBJ2-6	once	-
TGTGCCAGCAGCTTCGTAGGGGTGAACACCATATATTTT	CASSFVGVNTIYF	TRBV7-2	TRBJ1-3	-	-
TGTGCCAGCAGCGGTAGCGGGGGGGCTTTCGAGCAGTACTTC	CASSGSGGAFEQYF	TRBV7-8	TRBJ2-7	once	TRBD2
TGCGCCAGCAGCCAAGAGGGCGGAGGTAGCTACGAGCAGTACTTC	CASSQEGGGSYEQYF	TRBV4-3	TRBJ2-7	-	-
TGCGCCAGCAGCTTGGACGGACAGGGGAACTATGGCTACACCTTC	CASSLDGQGNYGYTF	TRBV5-1	TRBJ1-2	-	TRBD1
TGTGCCAGCAAGGGACAGAGCTCCTACGAGCAGTACTTC	CASKGQSSYEQYF	TRBV2	TRBJ2-7	-	TRBD1
TGTGCCAGCAGCTTAGTCTCAGGGACTAACTATGGCTACACCTTC	CASSLVSGTNYGYTF	TRBV11-3	TRBJ1-2	-	-
TGTGCCAGCAGCTGGGAAAGACAGTCCGGGGAGCTGTTTTTT	CASSWERQSGELFF	TRBV7-2	TRBJ2-2	-	-
TGTGCCAGTAGTATAGATGGGACAGGGAGCAATTCACCCCTCCACTTT	CASSIDGTGSNSPLHF	TRBV19	TRBJ1-6	few	TRBD1
TGTGCCAGCAGCTTAAACACTCAGGGTAATCAGCCCCAGCATTTT	CASSLNTQGNQPQHF	TRBV7-2	TRBJ1-5	few	-
TGTGCCACCAGGCGTGCGGGGCCGAACACCGGGGAGCTGTTTTTT	CATRRAGPNTGELFF	TRBV11-3	TRBJ2-2	-	-
TGCGCCAGCAGTCGGACTAGCGGGGGCTCCTACGAGCAGTACTTC	CASSRTSGGSYEQYF	TRBV5-1	TRBJ2-7	few	TRBD2
TGTGCCAGCAGCCCGACAGGGCGCTACGAGCAGTACTTC	CASSPTGRYEQYF	TRBV5-6	TRBJ2-7	-	TRBD1
TGTGCCAGCAGACGACAGGGAAGGTTTGCAGATACGCAGTATTTT	CASRRQGRFADTQYF	TRBV5-5	TRBJ2-3	-	TRBD1
TGTGCCAGCAGCGTAGGTGTCAGGGGGAGACAGAACACTGAAGCTTTCTTT	CASSVGVRGRQNTEAFF	TRBV9	TRBJ1-1	-	TRBD1
TGTGCCAGCAGCTTATCCGGGACTAACGAGCAGTACTTC	CASSLSGTNEQYF	TRBV7-9	TRBJ2-7	-	TRBD2
TGTGCCACCAGCAGAGATCGGGGACAGGGCGCTAACTATGGCTACACCTTC	CATSRDRGQGANYGYTF	TRBV15	TRBJ1-2	-	TRBD1
TGTGCCAGCAGTTTAGTGGGAGGGAGAGGGATCTCTGGAAACACCATATATTTT	CASSLVGGRGISGNTIYF	TRBV27	TRBJ1-3	-	-
TGTGCCAGCAGCTTGGCCAACTCGGACAGGGGCTACGAGCAGTACTTC	CASSLANSDRGYEQYF	TRBV5-5	TRBJ2-7	-	TRBD1
TGTGCCAGCAAATTAACAAAGGGACAGTTCCTGGGCTACACCTTC	CASKLTKGQFLGYTF	TRBV6-6	TRBJ1-2	-	TRBD1
TGCGCCAGCACCATGGACAGGAACACTGAAGCTTTCTTT	CASTMDRNTEAFF	TRBV5-1	TRBJ1-1	-	-
TGCGCCAGCAGCCCGGGTTTTTTATGGGGCACAACTGAAGCTTTCTTT	CASSPGFLWGTTEAFF	TRBV5-1	TRBJ1-1	-	-
TGTGCCAGCAGCCAGACAGGAGCAACTAATGAAAAACTGTTTTTT	CASSQTGATNEKLFF	TRBV6-5	TRBJ1-4	-	-
TGTGCCAGCAGCCCCAGACAGGGGGTCGTCTACGAGCAGTACTTC	CASSPRQGVVYEQYF	TRBV6-5	TRBJ2-7	once	TRBD1
TGTGCCAGCAGCCCCCTAGTGGGCGAGCAGTACTTC	CASSPLVGEQYF	TRBV11-2	TRBJ2-7	few	-
TGTGCCAGTACCTTGGCGGGACAGGGCGGTACTGAAGCTTTCTTT	CASTLAGQGGTEAFF	TRBV19	TRBJ1-1	-	TRBD1
TGTGCCAGCAATCGACAGGAAGGGACCACTGAAGCTTTCTTT	CASNRQEGTTEAFF	TRBV27	TRBJ1-1	-	-